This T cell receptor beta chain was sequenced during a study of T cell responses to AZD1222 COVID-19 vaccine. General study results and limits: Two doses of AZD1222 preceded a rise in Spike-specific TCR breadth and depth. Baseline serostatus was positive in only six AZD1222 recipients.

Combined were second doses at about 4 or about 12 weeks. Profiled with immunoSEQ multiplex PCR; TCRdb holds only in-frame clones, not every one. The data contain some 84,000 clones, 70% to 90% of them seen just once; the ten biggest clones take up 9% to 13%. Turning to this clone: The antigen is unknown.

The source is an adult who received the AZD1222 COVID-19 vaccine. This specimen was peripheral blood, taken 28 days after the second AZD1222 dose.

The CDR3 sequence: CASRLGGQNTEAFF. CDR3 in DNA: TGTGCCAGCAGGTTAGGTGGCCAAAACACTGAAGCTTTCTTT. The chain has TRBV2 and TRBJ1-1; D unclear. The CDR3 covers 14 residues. V was clipped by 6 bases and J by 2 bases, with 13 bases between them. Germline CDR1 SNHLY, CDR2 FYNNEI.